A selection of T cell receptor beta chains follows, all from one sample in a study of blood T cell repertoires in COVID-19. The assay was immunoSEQ multiplex PCR, and TCRdb's table has in-frame clones only and misses some. The table has more than 200,000 clones, about 87% seen once. Sequencing input: peripheral blood. Receptors originate from a man between 65 and 85 years old with acute or convalescent COVID-19. Each CDR3 is given with its conserved first and last residue. A D gene is named only where the DNA matches it firmly.

d_gene | j_gene | v_gene | CDR3aa
. | TRBJ1-1 | TRBV27 | CASSLRPRVNTEAFF
TRBD1 | TRBJ1-2 | TRBV29-1 | CSVNRQGGYGYTF
TRBD1 | TRBJ1-2 | TRBV6-2/TRBV6-3 | CASSYSRQGARGYGYTF
. | TRBJ2-2 | TRBV18 | CASTRRSEGELFF
TRBD1 | TRBJ2-7 | TRBV7-3 | CASSTGAEYEQYF
TRBD1 | TRBJ2-7 | TRBV2 | CASSEGTGGGEQYF
TRBD1 | TRBJ1-6 | TRBV4-2 | CASSQEFGTGVTPLHF
. | TRBJ2-3 | TRBV15 | CATSRIGSGSTDTQYF
TRBD1 | TRBJ1-2 | TRBV7-9 | CASSLGETGAYGYTF
. | TRBJ1-5 | TRBV28 | CASSPAGLSQVQPQHF
TRBD1 | TRBJ1-6 | TRBV7-9 | CASSLGEGTGNSPLHF
. | TRBJ1-1 | TRBV19 | CASSLRRNTEAFF
. | TRBJ2-2 | TRBV10-3 | CAIRGTEGAGELFF
TRBD2 | TRBJ2-3 | TRBV7-9 | CASRGLAGAGDTQYF
TRBD2 | TRBJ2-1 | TRBV5-1 | CASSLSGRGNEQFF
TRBD1 | TRBJ2-7 | TRBV5-1 | CASSRGQDYEQYF
TRBD1 | TRBJ2-1 | TRBV4-1 | CASSPRDRGLNEQFF
TRBD2 | TRBJ2-2 | TRBV14 | CASSPSGLPGELFF
. | TRBJ2-5 | TRBV15 | CATSRGQGGISQETQYF
. | TRBJ2-7 | TRBV7-2 | CASSPSPGSYEQYF
TRBD2 | TRBJ2-1 | TRBV6-1 | CASSEDWEGRNEQFF
TRBD2 | TRBJ2-2 | TRBV6-5 | CASVTAGGQGGELFF
. | TRBJ2-7 | TRBV6-5 | CASNRGGGRTYEQYF
TRBD1 | TRBJ2-2 | TRBV27 | CASSLYRGHGELFF
TRBD2 | TRBJ2-7 | TRBV5-1 | CASRVETSGNEEQYF
. | TRBJ2-2 | TRBV18 | CASSPGAGTGELFF
. | TRBJ2-4 | TRBV3-1/TRBV3-2 | CASSQGGNIQYF
. | TRBJ1-6 | TRBV9 | CASSPDPQGINSPLHF
. | TRBJ2-7 | TRBV15 | CATSRGLEGYEQYF
TRBD2 | TRBJ2-7 | TRBV7-3 | CASSLGGRAGEQYF
TRBD1 | TRBJ1-3 | TRBV3-1/TRBV3-2 | CASSGDRASGNTIYF
. | TRBJ1-1 | TRBV7-2 | CASSNGQMNTEAFF
TRBD1 | TRBJ1-5 | TRBV29-1 | CSVVSGGNQPQHF
. | TRBJ1-1 | TRBV29-1 | CSVWQGANTEAFF
. | TRBJ1-2 | TRBV19 | CASRTTSNYGYTF